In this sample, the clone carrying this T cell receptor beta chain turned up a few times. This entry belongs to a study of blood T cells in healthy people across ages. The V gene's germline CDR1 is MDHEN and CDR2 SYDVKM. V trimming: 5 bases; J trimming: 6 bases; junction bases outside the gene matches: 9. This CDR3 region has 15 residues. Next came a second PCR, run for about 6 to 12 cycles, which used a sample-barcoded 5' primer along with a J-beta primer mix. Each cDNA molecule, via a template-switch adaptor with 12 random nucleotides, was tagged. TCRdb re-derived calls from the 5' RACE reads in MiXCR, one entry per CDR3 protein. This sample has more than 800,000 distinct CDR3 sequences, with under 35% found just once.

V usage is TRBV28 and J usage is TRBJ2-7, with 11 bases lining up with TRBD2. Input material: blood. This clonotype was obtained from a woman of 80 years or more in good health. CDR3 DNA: TGTGCCAGCAGTCCCAATAGCGGGGGGGCATTCGAGCAGTACTTC. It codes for CASSPNSGGAFEQYF.